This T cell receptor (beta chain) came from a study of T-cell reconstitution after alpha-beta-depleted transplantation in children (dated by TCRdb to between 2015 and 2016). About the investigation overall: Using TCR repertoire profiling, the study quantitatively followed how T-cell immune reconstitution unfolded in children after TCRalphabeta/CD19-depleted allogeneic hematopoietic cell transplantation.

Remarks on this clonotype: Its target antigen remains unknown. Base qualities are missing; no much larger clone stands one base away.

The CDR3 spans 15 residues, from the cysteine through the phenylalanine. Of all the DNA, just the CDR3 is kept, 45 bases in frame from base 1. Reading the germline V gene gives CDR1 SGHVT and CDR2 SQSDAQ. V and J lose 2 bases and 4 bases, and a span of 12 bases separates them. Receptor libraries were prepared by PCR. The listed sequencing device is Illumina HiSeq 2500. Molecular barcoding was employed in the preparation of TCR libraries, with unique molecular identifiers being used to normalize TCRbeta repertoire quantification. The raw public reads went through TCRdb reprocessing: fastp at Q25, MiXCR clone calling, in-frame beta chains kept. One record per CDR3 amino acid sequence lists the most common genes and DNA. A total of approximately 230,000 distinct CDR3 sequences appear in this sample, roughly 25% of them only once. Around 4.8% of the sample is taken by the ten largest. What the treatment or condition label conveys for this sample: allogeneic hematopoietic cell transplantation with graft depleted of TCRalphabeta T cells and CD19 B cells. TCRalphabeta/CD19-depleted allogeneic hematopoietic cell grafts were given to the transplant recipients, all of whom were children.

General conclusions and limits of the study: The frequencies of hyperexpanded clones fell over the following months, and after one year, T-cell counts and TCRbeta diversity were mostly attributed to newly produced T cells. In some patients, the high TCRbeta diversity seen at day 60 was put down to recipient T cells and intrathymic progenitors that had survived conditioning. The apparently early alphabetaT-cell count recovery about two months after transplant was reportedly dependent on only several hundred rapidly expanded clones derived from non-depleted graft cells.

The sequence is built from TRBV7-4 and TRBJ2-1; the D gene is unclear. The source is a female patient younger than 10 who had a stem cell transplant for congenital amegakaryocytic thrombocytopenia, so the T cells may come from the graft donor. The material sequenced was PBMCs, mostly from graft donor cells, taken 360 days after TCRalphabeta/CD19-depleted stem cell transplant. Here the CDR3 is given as CASSLRHIQYNEQFF. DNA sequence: TGTGCCAGCAGCTTACGCCACATTCAGTACAATGAGCAGTTCTTC.